The rows below give T cell receptor beta chains drawn from one sample of a study of T cell repertoires in cytomegalovirus infection. TCRdb reprocessed the reads via MiXCR and lists one record per CDR3 protein. Here the sample spans about 920,000 distinct CDR3 sequences, roughly 30% being singletons. These receptors lack a known antigen. Sequenced here: cultured CD8+ T cells from PBMCs, sampled from culture after CMV antigen stimulation. Source of these receptors: a human donor in good health (CMV status not recorded). Some clones in this sample may be carry-over from other donors' samples. Both conserved end residues are part of each CDR3. The order of the fields is D gene, V gene, J gene, CDR3 length, clone size, CDR3 protein, CDR3 DNA. A D gene is named only where the DNA matches it firmly. Clone size is stated in some rows and not others, as once, few, many or a class when expanded.

NA	TRBV4-1	TRBJ2-7	14	NA	CASSQAGGVDEQYF	TGCGCCAGCAGCCAAGCGGGTGGAGTGGATGAGCAGTACTTC
NA	TRBV4-3	TRBJ1-1	17	NA	CASSQKAGPLVNTEAFF	TGCGCCAGCAGCCAAAAAGCCGGACCCCTAGTGAACACTGAAGCTTTCTTT
TRBD2	TRBV7-8	TRBJ2-5	13	few	CASSPSGRETQYF	TGTGCCAGCAGCCCTAGCGGGCGAGAGACCCAGTACTTC
NA	TRBV20-1	TRBJ2-5	14	NA	CSAKADPYQETQYF	TGCAGTGCTAAAGCAGACCCCTACCAAGAGACCCAGTACTTC
TRBD2	TRBV7-9	TRBJ2-3	15	NA	CASSLVVAGADTQYF	TGTGCCAGCAGCTTAGTGGTAGCGGGAGCAGATACGCAGTATTTT
NA	TRBV7-9	TRBJ1-1	15	NA	CASSLPTSGNTEAFF	TGTGCCAGCAGCTTGCCGACATCGGGGAACACTGAAGCTTTCTTT
TRBD1	TRBV15	TRBJ2-1	15	NA	CATSQDRGQSNEQFF	TGTGCCACCAGCCAGGACAGGGGGCAGTCCAATGAGCAGTTCTTC
TRBD2	TRBV7-8	TRBJ2-7	14	many	CASSSAGRPGEQYF	TGTGCCAGCAGCTCAGCGGGACGCCCTGGCGAGCAGTACTTC
NA	TRBV2	TRBJ1-1	10	few	CASLLKLAFF	TGTGCCAGCCTACTTAAGCTTGCTTTCTTT
NA	TRBV15	TRBJ2-2	14	NA	CATSNWARPGELFF	TGTGCCACCAGCAATTGGGCCCGACCCGGGGAGCTGTTTTTT
TRBD1	TRBV4-1	TRBJ1-1	17	NA	CASSQTGTVTLGTEAFF	TGCGCCAGCAGCCAAACCGGGACAGTGACTCTGGGCACTGAAGCTTTCTTT
NA	TRBV13	TRBJ1-2	14	few	CASSLGGATYGYTF	TGTGCCAGCAGCTTAGGGGGGGCCACCTATGGCTACACCTTC
TRBD1	TRBV7-9	TRBJ1-1	17	NA	CASRSWAGGARVAEAFF	TGTGCCAGCAGATCCTGGGCAGGGGGCGCACGGGTCGCTGAAGCTTTCTTT
TRBD1	TRBV9	TRBJ1-2	14	NA	CASRLGQGAGGYTF	TGTGCCAGCAGACTTGGACAGGGGGCGGGTGGCTACACCTTC
NA	TRBV7-8	TRBJ2-2	18	many	CASSSRSLLGENTGELFF	TGTGCCAGCAGCTCGAGGAGTCTTCTGGGGGAAAACACCGGGGAGCTGTTTTTT
TRBD1	TRBV6-2/TRBV6-3	TRBJ2-1	17	NA	CASRPDRGQRSYNEQFF	TGTGCCAGCAGACCCGACAGGGGGCAACGCTCCTACAATGAGCAGTTCTTC
NA	TRBV15	TRBJ1-1	14	NA	CVTSRARGLTEAFF	TGTGTCACCAGCAGAGCACGGGGGCTCACTGAAGCTTTCTTT
TRBD2	TRBV7-2	TRBJ2-3	15	many	CASSPSGGRVDTQYF	TGTGCCAGCAGCCCCAGCGGGGGGCGTGTAGATACGCAGTATTTT
TRBD1	TRBV6-5	TRBJ2-3	16	NA	CASSYSRQGATDTQYF	TGTGCCAGCAGTTACTCGAGGCAGGGGGCAACAGATACGCAGTATTTT
NA	TRBV12-3/TRBV12-4	TRBJ2-7	14	few	CASSLAMGTAEQYF	TGTGCCAGCAGTTTGGCGATGGGAACAGCCGAGCAGTACTTC
TRBD1	TRBV6-2/TRBV6-3	TRBJ1-5	16	NA	CASSYTGTGAGQPQHF	TGTGCCAGCAGTTACACAGGGACAGGGGCTGGGCAGCCCCAGCATTTT
NA	TRBV7-9	TRBJ2-3	14	few	CASDIQDNSDTQYF	TGTGCCAGCGACATCCAGGACAACTCAGATACGCAGTATTTT
TRBD1	TRBV7-9	TRBJ1-1	14	NA	CASSLGRGQTEAFF	TGTGCCAGCAGCTTGGGCAGGGGGCAAACTGAAGCTTTCTTT
TRBD1	TRBV7-6	TRBJ2-1	15	NA	CASSPRDRVYHEQFF	TGTGCCAGCAGCCCCCGGGACAGGGTCTACCATGAGCAGTTCTTC
TRBD1	TRBV25-1	TRBJ1-6	14	few	CASSAWGQGSPLHF	TGTGCCAGCAGTGCTTGGGGACAGGGGTCGCCCCTCCACTTT
TRBD1	TRBV20-1	TRBJ2-5	15	few	CSASTGQEYQETQYF	TGCAGTGCTTCCACAGGACAGGAGTACCAAGAGACCCAGTACTTC
TRBD1	TRBV5-4	TRBJ1-2	15	NA	CASSLPQGASYGYTF	TGTGCCAGCAGCTTACCCCAGGGGGCGAGTTATGGCTACACCTTC
TRBD1	TRBV7-8	TRBJ2-7	17	NA	CASSLVGAGTGPYEQYF	TGTGCCAGCAGCTTAGTAGGGGCCGGGACAGGGCCCTACGAGCAGTACTTC
TRBD1	TRBV10-3	TRBJ1-1	12	NA	CAINAGGIEAFF	TGTGCCATCAACGCAGGGGGGATTGAAGCTTTCTTT
NA	TRBV9	TRBJ2-4	16	few	CASSVGGASVKNIQYF	TGTGCCAGCAGCGTAGGGGGGGCGAGCGTCAAAAACATTCAGTACTTC
TRBD2	TRBV12-3/TRBV12-4	TRBJ2-2	14	few	CASTPGGGTGELFF	TGTGCCAGCACGCCAGGCGGGGGCACCGGGGAGCTGTTTTTT
NA	TRBV19	TRBJ2-5	17	NA	CASSMGFGIGGEETQYF	TGTGCCAGTAGTATGGGCTTCGGGATCGGGGGCGAAGAGACCCAGTACTTC
NA	TRBV12-5	TRBJ2-3	16	NA	CASGLSSYQRTDTQYF	TGTGCTAGTGGTTTGTCCTCTTACCAGAGAACAGATACGCAGTATTTT
NA	TRBV10-3	TRBJ2-2	12	NA	CAISVLAGELFF	TGTGCCATCAGTGTCCTGGCCGGGGAGCTGTTTTTT